This TCR beta chain was captured by sequencing in a study of blood T cell repertoires in COVID-19. This CDR3 spans 13 amino acids. The table came from immunoSEQ multiplex PCR; TCRdb's copy has only in-frame clones and leaves some out. The data hold about 350,000 clones, with roughly 86% observed a single time. Participants' own reports of clinical history determined their cohort assignment. This TCR derives from a woman in her 30s who had been exposed to COVID-19. Specimen: PBMCs or T cells enriched from blood (not recorded which). The chain uses TRBV21-1 and TRBJ2-1; the table gives TRBD2 as D, unverified against the DNA. TRBV21-1 is a pseudogene. CDR3 in DNA: TGTGCCAGCAGCTCGGGTATCGTCAATGAGCAGTTCTTC. It codes for CASSSGIVNEQFF.